This TCR beta chain was recovered during a study of T cell responses to AZD1222 COVID-19 vaccine. This CDR3 is 13 amino acids long. Trimming shortened V by 0 bases and J by 8 bases, and 10 bases separated the two germline ends. Germline assignment: CDR1 LGHDT and CDR2 YNNKEL (reference sequence). Assay: immunoSEQ multiplex PCR; the TCRdb copy retains only in-frame clones and omits some. The sample has roughly 150,000 clones; around 92% are singletons. The chain has TRBV3-1 (or the pseudogene TRBV3-2) and TRBJ1-1; unclear D gene. The specimen was peripheral blood, collected on day 0 of AZD1222 vaccination. The receptor was derived from an adult in good health. The CDR3: CASSQDLAREAFF. The DNA for the CDR3 is TGTGCCAGCAGCCAAGATTTGGCCAGAGAAGCTTTCTTT.